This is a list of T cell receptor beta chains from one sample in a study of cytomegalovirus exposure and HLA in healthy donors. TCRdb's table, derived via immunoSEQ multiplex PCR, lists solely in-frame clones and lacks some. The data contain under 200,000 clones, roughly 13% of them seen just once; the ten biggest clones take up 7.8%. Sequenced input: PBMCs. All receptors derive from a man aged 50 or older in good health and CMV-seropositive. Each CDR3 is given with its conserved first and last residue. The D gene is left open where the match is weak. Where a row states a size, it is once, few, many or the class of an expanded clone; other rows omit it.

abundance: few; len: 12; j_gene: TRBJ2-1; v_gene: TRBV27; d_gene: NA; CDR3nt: TGTGCCAGCAGGACGCCCCAGGGTGAGCAGTTCTTC; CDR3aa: CASRTPQGEQFF
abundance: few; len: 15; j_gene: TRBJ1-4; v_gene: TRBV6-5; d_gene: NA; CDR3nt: TGTGCCAGCAGTTACGGTGTCGGACTTAATGAAAAACTGTTTTTT; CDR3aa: CASSYGVGLNEKLFF
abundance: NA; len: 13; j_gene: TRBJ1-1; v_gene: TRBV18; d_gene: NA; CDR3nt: TGTGCCAGCTTCTTTACGTCGAGCACTGAAGCTTTCTTT; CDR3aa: CASFFTSSTEAFF
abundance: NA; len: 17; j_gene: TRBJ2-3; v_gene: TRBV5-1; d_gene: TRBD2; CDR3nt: TGCGCCAGCAGCTCCCTGGGGGGGTCATACGGCACAGATACGCAGTATTTT; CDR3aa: CASSSLGGSYGTDTQYF
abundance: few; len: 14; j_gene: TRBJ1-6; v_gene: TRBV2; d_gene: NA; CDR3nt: TGTGCCAGCAGTTACCAGGGAAAAAATTCACCCCTCCACTTT; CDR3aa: CASSYQGKNSPLHF
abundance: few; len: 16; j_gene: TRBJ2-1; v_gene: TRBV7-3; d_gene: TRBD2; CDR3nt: TGTGCCAGCAGCTTAAGCAAAAGCGGGGGTTACAATGAGCAGTTCTTC; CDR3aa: CASSLSKSGGYNEQFF
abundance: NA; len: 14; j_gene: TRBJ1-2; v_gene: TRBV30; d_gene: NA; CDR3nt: TGTGCCTGGACCACTGCGGGATACAACTATGGCTACACCTTC; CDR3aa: CAWTTAGYNYGYTF
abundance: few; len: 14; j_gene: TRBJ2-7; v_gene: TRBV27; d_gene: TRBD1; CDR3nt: TGTGCCAGCAGTTTACGACAGGGCCTCTACGAGCAGTACTTC; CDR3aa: CASSLRQGLYEQYF
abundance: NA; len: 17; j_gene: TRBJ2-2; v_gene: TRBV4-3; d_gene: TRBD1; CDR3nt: TGCGCCAGCAGCCAAACCGACAGGGGCGCGAACACCGGGGAGCTGTTTTTT; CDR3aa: CASSQTDRGANTGELFF
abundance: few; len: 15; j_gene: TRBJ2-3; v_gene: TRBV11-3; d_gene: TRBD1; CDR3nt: TGTGCCAGCAGGGGAGTGGGACAGGGCCCAGATACGCAGTATTTT; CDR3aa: CASRGVGQGPDTQYF
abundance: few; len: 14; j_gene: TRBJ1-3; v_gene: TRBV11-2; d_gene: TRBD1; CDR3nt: TGTGCCAGCAGGCAAACAGGGGGAGCGGACACCATATATTTT; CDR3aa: CASRQTGGADTIYF
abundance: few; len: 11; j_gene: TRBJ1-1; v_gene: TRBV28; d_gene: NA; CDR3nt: TGTGCCAGCAAGGGAGCCAGTGAAGCTTTCTTT; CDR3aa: CASKGASEAFF
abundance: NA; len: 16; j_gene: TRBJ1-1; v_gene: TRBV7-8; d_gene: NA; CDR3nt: TGTGCCAGCAGCTTAGGTCGCGCCAGGGGGAACACTGAAGCTTTCTTT; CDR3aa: CASSLGRARGNTEAFF
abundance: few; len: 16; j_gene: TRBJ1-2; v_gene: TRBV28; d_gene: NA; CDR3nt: TGTGCCAGCAGTTCATTGCCAATGGAGGGCCACTATGGCTACACCTTC; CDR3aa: CASSSLPMEGHYGYTF
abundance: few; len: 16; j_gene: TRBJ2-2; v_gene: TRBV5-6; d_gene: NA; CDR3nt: TGTGCCAGCAGCTTGGTGGGGGGGCCTAACACCGGGGAGCTGTTTTTT; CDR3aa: CASSLVGGPNTGELFF
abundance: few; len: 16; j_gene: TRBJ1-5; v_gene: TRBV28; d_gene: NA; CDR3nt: TGTGCCAGCAGTTTAAAATACAGGACGAGCAATCAGCCCCAGCATTTT; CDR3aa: CASSLKYRTSNQPQHF
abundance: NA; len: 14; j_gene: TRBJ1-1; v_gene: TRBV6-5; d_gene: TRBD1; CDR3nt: TGTGCCAGCAGTACCCGACAGGGTCATTCTGAAGCTTTCTTT; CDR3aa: CASSTRQGHSEAFF
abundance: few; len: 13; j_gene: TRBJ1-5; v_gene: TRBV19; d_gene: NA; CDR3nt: TGTGCCAGTAGTGACACAGGTCTACGGCCCCAGCATTTT; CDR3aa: CASSDTGLRPQHF
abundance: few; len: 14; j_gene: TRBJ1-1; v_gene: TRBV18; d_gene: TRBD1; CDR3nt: TGTGCCAGCTCACCGGGACAGGTGAACACTGAAGCTTTCTTT; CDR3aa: CASSPGQVNTEAFF
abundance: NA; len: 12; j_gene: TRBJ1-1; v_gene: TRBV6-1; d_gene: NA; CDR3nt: TGTGCCAGCAGTGAAGCTCAGGGGGAAGCTTTCTTT; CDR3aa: CASSEAQGEAFF
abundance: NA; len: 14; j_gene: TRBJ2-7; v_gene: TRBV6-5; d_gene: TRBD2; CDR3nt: TGTGCCAGCAGCCCCGAAGGGGAGGGATACGAGCAGTACTTC; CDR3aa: CASSPEGEGYEQYF
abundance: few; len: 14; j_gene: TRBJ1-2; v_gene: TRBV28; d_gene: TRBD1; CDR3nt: TGTGCCAGCGGGGACAGGGGGCTTGGCTATGGCTACACCTTC; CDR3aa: CASGDRGLGYGYTF
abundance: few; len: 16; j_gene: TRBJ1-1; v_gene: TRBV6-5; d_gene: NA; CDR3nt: TGTGCCAGCAGTTCCCCGTTCCGGGGTAAGAGCACTGAAGCTTTCTTT; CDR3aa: CASSSPFRGKSTEAFF
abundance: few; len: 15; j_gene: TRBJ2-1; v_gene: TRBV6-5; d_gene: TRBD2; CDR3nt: TGTGCCAGCACTTTCCTAGCGGGGGACAGCAATGAGCAGTTCTTC; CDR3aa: CASTFLAGDSNEQFF
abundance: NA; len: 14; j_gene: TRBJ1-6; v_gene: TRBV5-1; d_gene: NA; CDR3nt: TGCGCCAGCAGAGACAGCTCCTATAATTCACCCCTCCACTTT; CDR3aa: CASRDSSYNSPLHF
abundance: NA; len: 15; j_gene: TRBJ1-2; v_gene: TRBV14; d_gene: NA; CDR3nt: TGTGCCAGCAGCCAAGATTTAGCTCCGGTTTATGGCTACACCTTC; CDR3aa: CASSQDLAPVYGYTF
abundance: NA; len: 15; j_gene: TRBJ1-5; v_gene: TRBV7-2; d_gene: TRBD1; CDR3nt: TGTGCCAGCAGCGACTGGACAGGGGACAATCAGCCCCAGCATTTT; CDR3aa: CASSDWTGDNQPQHF
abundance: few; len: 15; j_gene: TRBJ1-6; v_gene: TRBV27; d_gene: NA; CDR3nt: TGTGCCAGCAGTTTCCAGAGGGCTGGGAATTCACCCCTCCACTTT; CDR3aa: CASSFQRAGNSPLHF
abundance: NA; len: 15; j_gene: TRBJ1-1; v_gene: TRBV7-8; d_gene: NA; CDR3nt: TGTGCCAGCAGCCTAGGGGGAGGGGGGCCCGGGAAAGCTTTCTTT; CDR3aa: CASSLGGGGPGKAFF
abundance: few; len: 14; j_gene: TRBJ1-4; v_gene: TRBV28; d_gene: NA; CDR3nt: TGTGCCAGCAGTTTGGGGCCAGGCTTTGAAAAACTGTTTTTT; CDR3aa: CASSLGPGFEKLFF